This T cell receptor beta chain was identified in a study of T-cell reconstitution after alpha-beta-depleted transplantation in children. General observations from the study: The origin of alpha-beta T cells about two months after transplant was reportedly several hundred expanded graft clones. After one year, T-cell counts and TCRbeta diversity mostly came from new T cells. The study traced high day-60 TCRbeta diversity in some patients to surviving recipient T cells and thymic progenitors.

The TCRbeta library incorporated unique molecular identifiers. TCRdb itself ran the PCR reads through MiXCR, one entry per CDR3 protein. The sample lists just under 250,000 distinct CDR3 sequences; around 25% were seen once. CDR3 size: 13 residues. Germline CDR1 is MNHEY and CDR2 is SMNVEV (reference sequence). The V end was cut by 3 bases, the J end by 7 bases, with 10 bases between. Regarding this clonotype: Its antigen is not known.

The source was PBMCs, collected before TCRalphabeta/CD19-depleted stem cell transplant. The source of this sequence is a girl aged 2-15 years with Fanconi anemia, due to receive a stem cell transplant. The chain recombines TRBV27 with TRBJ2-1; no clear D. CDR3 region: CASSFATGNEQFF. The CDR3 bases are TGTGCCAGCAGTTTCGCGACGGGTAATGAGCAGTTCTTC.